A selection of T cell receptor beta chains follows, all from one sample in a study of blood T cell repertoires in COVID-19. The method was immunoSEQ multiplex PCR; TCRdb's version includes in-frame clones alone and lacks a portion of them. This table holds roughly 250,000 clones, more than 80% found once. The sequenced sample consisted of peripheral blood. Source of these receptors: a woman in her thirties or forties with acute or convalescent COVID-19. Each CDR3 is given with its conserved first and last residue. A D gene is named only where the DNA matches it firmly. The size field is filled for only some rows; it gives once, few, many or a size class.

clone size: .
D gene: TRBD1
J gene: TRBJ1-1
V gene: TRBV6-4
CDR3 protein: CASREQGLNTEAFF
CDR3 DNA: TGTGCCAGCAGGGAACAGGGGTTGAACACTGAAGCTTTCTTT

clone size: .
D gene: .
J gene: TRBJ2-5
V gene: TRBV5-6
CDR3 protein: CASSFGARGETQYF
CDR3 DNA: TGTGCCAGCAGCTTTGGGGCTAGGGGAGAGACCCAGTACTTC

clone size: .
D gene: TRBD1
J gene: TRBJ1-4
V gene: TRBV5-6
CDR3 protein: CASSPQGARREKLFF
CDR3 DNA: TGTGCCAGCAGCCCTCAGGGGGCGCGGCGTGAAAAACTGTTTTTT

clone size: .
D gene: TRBD1
J gene: TRBJ1-4
V gene: TRBV5-6
CDR3 protein: CASSFLTGATNEKLFF
CDR3 DNA: TGTGCCAGCAGCTTTCTAACAGGGGCAACTAATGAAAAACTGTTTTTT

clone size: .
D gene: .
J gene: TRBJ2-2
V gene: TRBV6-5
CDR3 protein: CASNTYTGELFF
CDR3 DNA: TGTGCCAGTAACACGTACACCGGGGAGCTGTTTTTT

clone size: .
D gene: TRBD1
J gene: TRBJ1-1
V gene: TRBV12-5
CDR3 protein: CASAPPGRGHTEAFF
CDR3 DNA: TGTGCTAGTGCCCCCCCAGGCAGGGGGCACACTGAAGCTTTCTTT

clone size: .
D gene: TRBD1
J gene: TRBJ1-4
V gene: TRBV6-5
CDR3 protein: CASSQQGRGEKLFF
CDR3 DNA: TGTGCCAGCAGCCAACAGGGGCGGGGTGAAAAACTGTTTTTT

clone size: .
D gene: TRBD2
J gene: TRBJ2-2
V gene: TRBV4-1
CDR3 protein: CASSQDPGGGLAGELFF
CDR3 DNA: TGCGCCAGCAGCCAAGACCCGGGTGGGGGACTAGCCGGGGAGCTGTTTTTT

clone size: .
D gene: TRBD1
J gene: TRBJ1-2
V gene: TRBV11-2
CDR3 protein: CASSSQGAYGYTF
CDR3 DNA: TGTGCCAGCAGCTCACAGGGGGCTTATGGCTACACCTTC

clone size: .
D gene: .
J gene: TRBJ1-3
V gene: TRBV19
CDR3 protein: CASSLSPPGIGNTIYF
CDR3 DNA: TGTGCCAGTAGCCTCAGCCCGCCAGGGATTGGAAACACCATATATTTT

clone size: .
D gene: TRBD1
J gene: TRBJ2-3
V gene: TRBV4-1
CDR3 protein: CASSGQGSTDTQYF
CDR3 DNA: TGCGCCAGCAGCGGACAGGGGAGCACAGATACGCAGTATTTT

clone size: .
D gene: .
J gene: TRBJ1-5
V gene: TRBV29-1
CDR3 protein: CSVGGHLGQPQHF
CDR3 DNA: TGCAGCGTTGGAGGCCACCTCGGCCAGCCCCAGCATTTT

clone size: .
D gene: TRBD1
J gene: TRBJ1-1
V gene: TRBV5-3
CDR3 protein: CARSPPGQDKRGAEAFF
CDR3 DNA: TGTGCCAGAAGCCCACCTGGACAGGATAAGAGGGGCGCTGAAGCTTTCTTT

clone size: .
D gene: TRBD1
J gene: TRBJ2-2
V gene: TRBV12-5
CDR3 protein: CASGFGTGRIGELFF
CDR3 DNA: TGTGCTAGTGGTTTTGGGACAGGGCGGATCGGGGAGCTGTTTTTT

clone size: .
D gene: .
J gene: TRBJ1-5
V gene: TRBV19
CDR3 protein: CASSRTDSNQPQHF
CDR3 DNA: TGTGCCAGTAGTAGGACAGATAGCAATCAGCCCCAGCATTTT

clone size: .
D gene: TRBD2
J gene: TRBJ2-1
V gene: TRBV25-1
CDR3 protein: CASNQRGEQFF
CDR3 DNA: TGTGCCAGCAACCAGCGGGGTGAGCAGTTCTTC

clone size: once
D gene: .
J gene: TRBJ1-6
V gene: TRBV7-3
CDR3 protein: CASSRRSNSPLHF
CDR3 DNA: TGTGCCAGCAGCCGCCGGTCTAATTCACCCCTCCACTTT

clone size: .
D gene: .
J gene: TRBJ1-5
V gene: TRBV19
CDR3 protein: CASSIVAGDQPQHF
CDR3 DNA: TGTGCCAGTAGTATTGTGGCAGGGGATCAGCCCCAGCATTTT

clone size: once
D gene: .
J gene: TRBJ2-1
V gene: TRBV5-1
CDR3 protein: CASSLAPRDEQFF
CDR3 DNA: TGCGCCAGCAGCTTGGCGCCTCGGGATGAGCAGTTCTTC

clone size: .
D gene: .
J gene: TRBJ1-2
V gene: TRBV6-5
CDR3 protein: CASTAKGVSSGYTF
CDR3 DNA: TGTGCCAGCACCGCAAAGGGAGTATCGAGCGGCTACACCTTC

clone size: .
D gene: TRBD1
J gene: TRBJ1-4
V gene: TRBV5-4
CDR3 protein: CASSRDRDNEKLFF
CDR3 DNA: TGTGCCAGCAGCCGGGACAGAGACAATGAAAAACTGTTTTTT

clone size: .
D gene: .
J gene: TRBJ1-3
V gene: TRBV5-1
CDR3 protein: CASSLRGSRGNTIYF
CDR3 DNA: TGCGCCAGCAGCCTCCGGGGGTCGCGGGGAAACACCATATATTTT

clone size: .
D gene: .
J gene: TRBJ1-6
V gene: TRBV10-3
CDR3 protein: CAIRPSSNLYNSPLHF
CDR3 DNA: TGTGCCATCAGACCATCCTCTAACCTCTATAATTCACCCCTCCACTTT

clone size: .
D gene: .
J gene: TRBJ1-3
V gene: TRBV5-1
CDR3 protein: CASSLAYYSSGNTIYF
CDR3 DNA: TGCGCCAGCAGCTTGGCATACTATAGCTCTGGAAACACCATATATTTT

clone size: few
D gene: TRBD1
J gene: TRBJ1-5
V gene: TRBV25-1
CDR3 protein: CASREDRGLEQPQHF
CDR3 DNA: TGTGCCAGCAGGGAAGACAGGGGGCTCGAACAGCCCCAGCATTTT

clone size: .
D gene: TRBD2
J gene: TRBJ2-5
V gene: TRBV9
CDR3 protein: CASSVAGGPRETQYF
CDR3 DNA: TGTGCCAGCAGCGTAGCGGGGGGGCCCCGAGAGACCCAGTACTTC

clone size: .
D gene: .
J gene: TRBJ1-2
V gene: TRBV12-3/TRBV12-4
CDR3 protein: CASSPTGGYGYTF
CDR3 DNA: TGTGCCAGCAGTCCCACGGGGGGTTATGGCTACACCTTC

clone size: .
D gene: .
J gene: TRBJ1-1
V gene: TRBV6-5
CDR3 protein: CASSYFSRIEGTEAFF
CDR3 DNA: TGTGCCAGCAGTTATTTCAGTCGAATTGAGGGCACTGAAGCTTTCTTT

clone size: .
D gene: .
J gene: TRBJ1-1
V gene: TRBV11-2
CDR3 protein: CASSLGRMNTEAFF
CDR3 DNA: TGTGCCAGCAGCTTAGGGAGAATGAACACTGAAGCTTTCTTT

clone size: .
D gene: .
J gene: TRBJ1-2
V gene: TRBV9
CDR3 protein: CASSVGTDINYGYTF
CDR3 DNA: TGTGCCAGCAGCGTAGGAACAGATATTAACTATGGCTACACCTTC

clone size: .
D gene: .
J gene: TRBJ2-5
V gene: TRBV5-1
CDR3 protein: CASSFGQFQETQYF
CDR3 DNA: TGCGCCAGCAGCTTCGGACAGTTCCAAGAGACCCAGTACTTC

clone size: .
D gene: TRBD1
J gene: TRBJ1-2
V gene: TRBV28
CDR3 protein: CASSSGTGRGYTF
CDR3 DNA: TGTGCCAGCAGTTCCGGGACAGGGCGAGGCTACACCTTC

clone size: .
D gene: TRBD1
J gene: TRBJ1-1
V gene: TRBV7-2
CDR3 protein: CASSTRTGLNTEAFF
CDR3 DNA: TGTGCCAGCAGCACCCGGACAGGACTGAACACTGAAGCTTTCTTT

clone size: .
D gene: TRBD1
J gene: TRBJ1-2
V gene: TRBV19
CDR3 protein: CASSAGQGGTYGYTF
CDR3 DNA: TGTGCCAGTAGTGCCGGACAGGGGGGGACCTATGGCTACACCTTC

clone size: .
D gene: .
J gene: TRBJ1-1
V gene: TRBV6-1
CDR3 protein: CASSEAVWARNTEAFF
CDR3 DNA: TGTGCCAGCAGTGAAGCGGTGTGGGCGCGGAACACTGAAGCTTTCTTT

clone size: once
D gene: .
J gene: TRBJ1-3
V gene: TRBV30
CDR3 protein: CAWSYAEYSGNTIYF
CDR3 DNA: TGTGCCTGGAGTTATGCAGAATACTCTGGAAACACCATATATTTT

clone size: .
D gene: .
J gene: TRBJ2-1
V gene: TRBV18
CDR3 protein: CASSLVLANNEQFF
CDR3 DNA: TGTGCCAGCTCCTTGGTCCTAGCCAACAATGAGCAGTTCTTC

clone size: .
D gene: TRBD1
J gene: TRBJ1-6
V gene: TRBV4-1
CDR3 protein: CASSDDRDYSPLHF
CDR3 DNA: TGCGCCAGCAGCGACGACAGGGACTATTCACCCCTCCACTTT

clone size: .
D gene: TRBD1
J gene: TRBJ1-1
V gene: TRBV27
CDR3 protein: CASSTTGGVTEAFF
CDR3 DNA: TGTGCCAGCAGTACGACAGGGGGGGTAACTGAAGCTTTCTTT

clone size: .
D gene: TRBD1
J gene: TRBJ1-4
V gene: TRBV5-6
CDR3 protein: CASSLDRADNEKLFF
CDR3 DNA: TGTGCCAGCAGCTTAGACAGGGCCGATAATGAAAAACTGTTTTTT

clone size: .
D gene: TRBD2
J gene: TRBJ2-1
V gene: TRBV10-2
CDR3 protein: CASSLAGDRVNEQFF
CDR3 DNA: TGCGCCAGCAGCCTAGCGGGGGACCGCGTCAATGAGCAGTTCTTC

clone size: .
D gene: .
J gene: TRBJ1-1
V gene: TRBV10-2
CDR3 protein: CASSMAGMNTEAFF
CDR3 DNA: TGCGCCAGCAGTATGGCAGGGATGAACACTGAAGCTTTCTTT

clone size: once
D gene: TRBD1
J gene: TRBJ2-3
V gene: TRBV19
CDR3 protein: CASRGTGSTDTQYF
CDR3 DNA: TGTGCCAGTAGGGGGACAGGAAGCACAGATACGCAGTATTTT

clone size: .
D gene: .
J gene: TRBJ2-3
V gene: TRBV5-1
CDR3 protein: CASSLIQPQADTQYF
CDR3 DNA: TGCGCCAGCAGCTTGATCCAACCACAGGCAGATACGCAGTATTTT

clone size: .
D gene: TRBD1
J gene: TRBJ1-1
V gene: TRBV12-3/TRBV12-4
CDR3 protein: CASRDRVAEAFF
CDR3 DNA: TGTGCCAGCAGGGACAGGGTGGCTGAAGCTTTCTTT

clone size: .
D gene: .
J gene: TRBJ2-2
V gene: TRBV4-1
CDR3 protein: CASSQDVGPGELFF
CDR3 DNA: TGCGCCAGCAGCCAAGATGTGGGGCCCGGGGAGCTGTTTTTT

clone size: .
D gene: TRBD1
J gene: TRBJ1-2
V gene: TRBV7-3
CDR3 protein: CASSPGQGADYGYTF
CDR3 DNA: TGTGCCAGCAGCCCCGGACAGGGGGCTGACTATGGCTACACCTTC

clone size: .
D gene: TRBD1
J gene: TRBJ2-1
V gene: TRBV27
CDR3 protein: CASRTGVGYNEQFF
CDR3 DNA: TGTGCCAGCAGAACAGGGGTAGGGTACAATGAGCAGTTCTTC

clone size: .
D gene: TRBD2
J gene: TRBJ2-1
V gene: TRBV7-8
CDR3 protein: CASSPHRLATYNEQFF
CDR3 DNA: TGTGCCAGCAGCCCGCACCGACTAGCCACCTACAATGAGCAGTTCTTC

clone size: .
D gene: .
J gene: TRBJ1-1
V gene: TRBV15
CDR3 protein: CATSRDRTLMNTEAFF
CDR3 DNA: TGTGCCACCAGCAGAGATAGGACACTCATGAACACTGAAGCTTTCTTT

clone size: .
D gene: .
J gene: TRBJ2-3
V gene: TRBV5-1
CDR3 protein: CASFHGEGSTDTQYF
CDR3 DNA: TGCGCCAGCTTCCACGGAGAGGGTAGCACAGATACGCAGTATTTT

clone size: .
D gene: .
J gene: TRBJ1-5
V gene: TRBV6-6
CDR3 protein: CASSPSAGNQPQHF
CDR3 DNA: TGTGCCAGCAGTCCATCGGCCGGGAATCAGCCCCAGCATTTT

clone size: .
D gene: .
J gene: TRBJ1-5
V gene: TRBV19
CDR3 protein: CASSIDLNQPQHF
CDR3 DNA: TGTGCCAGTAGTATAGACCTAAATCAGCCCCAGCATTTT

clone size: .
D gene: .
J gene: TRBJ1-4
V gene: TRBV12-3/TRBV12-4
CDR3 protein: CASSFSEKLFF
CDR3 DNA: TGTGCCAGCAGTTTTAGCGAAAAACTGTTTTTT

clone size: .
D gene: .
J gene: TRBJ1-1
V gene: TRBV5-1
CDR3 protein: CASSLVGLTTEAFF
CDR3 DNA: TGCGCCAGCAGCTTGGTGGGACTTACCACTGAAGCTTTCTTT

clone size: .
D gene: .
J gene: TRBJ1-2
V gene: TRBV19
CDR3 protein: CASREQGKVGYTF
CDR3 DNA: TGTGCCAGTAGGGAACAGGGAAAAGTTGGCTACACCTTC

clone size: .
D gene: .
J gene: TRBJ2-1
V gene: TRBV12-5
CDR3 protein: CASGLVPGGQSNEQFF
CDR3 DNA: TGTGCTAGTGGTTTGGTCCCCGGGGGGCAAAGCAATGAGCAGTTCTTC